This T cell receptor beta chain was recovered during a study of spatial heterogeneity in lung cancer (dated 2019 in TCRdb). At the level of the whole study: More beta-chain than alpha-chain transcripts were consistently detected, likely reflecting higher beta-chain transcript abundance. In non-small cell lung cancer, the study quantitatively compared TCR alpha and beta repertoires across several tumor regions, matched nontumor lung, and blood. The study linked features of the TCR repertoire to counts of nonsynonymous mutations, which were determined by whole-exome sequencing of tumor tissue. At surgery, both alpha and beta chains were TCR-sequenced in approximately 210 tumor regions, fewer than 65 matched nontumor lung samples and a few dozen PBMC samples. In the raw uncorrected reads, each unique combination of TCR and UMI appeared on average more than ten times. General study outcomes and caveats: Confirming at a functional level the hypothesis that regional TCRs recognize regional mutations was considered to require additional single-cell paired TCR alpha and beta sequencing. Ubiquitous expanded tumor TCRs were found in blood more often at tumor resection than at routine follow-up.

The time point label on this specimen signifies: sample taken at primary tumor resection. For TCR sequencing, whole RNA was extracted from tumor and nontumor lung tissue, or from cryopreserved PBMC samples, and no cell sorting was done. Samples were obtained from approximately 76 patients with early-stage, untreated non-small cell lung cancer from the lung TRACERx cohort. Only patients for whom sufficient RNA was available from at least two tumor regions were selected for TCR sequencing. This clonotype was seen repeatedly, ten times or more. The antigen it binds to is not known. No base-level quality is on record; no much larger clone is a single base apart. The method was 5' RACE. TCRdb lists the instrument as NextSeq 500. To allow correction of PCR and sequencing errors, the TCR library protocol tagged every TCR cDNA molecule with a unique molecular identifier. Processing in the source paper ran as follows. Decombinator tools were used for TCR identification, UMI-based error correction and CDR3 extraction. Expanded TCRs were defined as those above a frequency of 2 per 1,000, corresponding to the top 1% of the tumor frequency distribution. Each repertoire was subsampled 100 times to 5,000 TCRs, after which Renyi diversity was computed with the R vegan package. CDR3 similarity networks were built from amino acid triplet string-kernel similarity, connecting CDR3s with pairwise similarity above 0.82. The raw public data were reprocessed by TCRdb itself: fastp quality trimming at Q25, MiXCR clonotype calling, in-frame beta chains only. Each record represents a unique CDR3 protein, reported with the most common genes and DNA among its rows. TCRdb, rather than the study authors, made the V and J calls. The sample contains over 14,000 distinct CDR3 sequences, around 8% of them found a single time. The ten most abundant clones make up more than 25% of the sample.

CDR1 is given as SQVTM and CDR2 as ANQGSEA, both from the germline V gene. From the cysteine up to the phenylalanine, the CDR3 has a length of 15 residues. Only the CDR3 DNA is retained, 45 bases long and in frame from the first base. Trimming removed 7 bases from V and 1 base from J; the gene matches leave 12 bases unexplained. This chain joins TRBV29-1 to TRBJ2-5; 7 nucleotides in the junction match TRBD2. The specimen comprised PBMCs, sampled at surgery. This TCR was sampled from a female donor with early-stage non-small cell lung cancer. The DNA reads as follows: TGCAGCGCCGGGGGGTATAGCGGGTTCCAAGAGACCCAGTACTTC. It is translated as CSAGGYSGFQETQYF.